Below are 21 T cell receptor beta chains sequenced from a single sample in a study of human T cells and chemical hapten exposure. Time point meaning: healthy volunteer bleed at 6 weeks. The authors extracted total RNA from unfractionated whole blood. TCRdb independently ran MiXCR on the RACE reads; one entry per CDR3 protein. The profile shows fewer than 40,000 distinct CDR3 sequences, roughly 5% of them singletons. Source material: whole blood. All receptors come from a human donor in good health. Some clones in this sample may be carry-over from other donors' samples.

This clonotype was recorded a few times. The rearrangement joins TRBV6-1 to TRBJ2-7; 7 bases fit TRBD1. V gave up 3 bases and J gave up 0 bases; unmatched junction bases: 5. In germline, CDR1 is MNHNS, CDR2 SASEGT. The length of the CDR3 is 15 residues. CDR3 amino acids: CASSDQTGSSYEQYF. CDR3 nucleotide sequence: TGTGCCAGCAGTGATCAGACAGGGAGCTCCTACGAGCAGTACTTC.

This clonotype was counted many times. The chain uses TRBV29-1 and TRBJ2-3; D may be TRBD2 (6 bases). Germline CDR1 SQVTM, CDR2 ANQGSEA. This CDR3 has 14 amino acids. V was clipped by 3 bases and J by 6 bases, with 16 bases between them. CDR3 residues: CSVDGTGKGDTQYF. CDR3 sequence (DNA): TGCAGCGTTGACGGGACTGGTAAGGGGGATACGCAGTATTTT.

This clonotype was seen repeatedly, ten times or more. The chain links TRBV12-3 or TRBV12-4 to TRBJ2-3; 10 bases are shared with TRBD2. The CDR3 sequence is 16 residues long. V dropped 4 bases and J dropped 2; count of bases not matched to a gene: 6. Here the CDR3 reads CASSSPAGGYTDTQYF. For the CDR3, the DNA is TGTGCCAGCAGTTCCCCAGCGGGGGGGTACACAGATACGCAGTATTTT.

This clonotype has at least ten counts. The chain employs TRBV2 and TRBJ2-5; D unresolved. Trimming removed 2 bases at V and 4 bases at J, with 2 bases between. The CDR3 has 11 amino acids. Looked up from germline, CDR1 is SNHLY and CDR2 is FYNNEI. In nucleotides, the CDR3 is TGTGCCAGCAGTGAACCAGAGACCCAGTACTTC. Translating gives CASSEPETQYF.

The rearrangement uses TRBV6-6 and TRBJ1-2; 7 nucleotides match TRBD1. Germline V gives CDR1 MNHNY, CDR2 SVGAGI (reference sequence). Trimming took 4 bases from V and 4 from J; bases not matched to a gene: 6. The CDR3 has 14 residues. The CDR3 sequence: CASSSGQDLYGYTF. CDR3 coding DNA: TGTGCCAGCAGTTCCGGACAGGACCTCTATGGCTACACCTTC.

DNA of the CDR3: TGTGCCAGCAGTTGGCGGGGGGCCGTGGAGGGGGGGCGAGAGACCCAGTACTTC. Protein sequence: CASSWRGAVEGGRETQYF. The chain couples TRBV12-3 or TRBV12-4 to TRBJ2-5, with 8 bases that match TRBD2. The ends lost 4 bases at V and 4 bases at J; junction bases unmatched: 17. The length of the CDR3 is 18 residues.

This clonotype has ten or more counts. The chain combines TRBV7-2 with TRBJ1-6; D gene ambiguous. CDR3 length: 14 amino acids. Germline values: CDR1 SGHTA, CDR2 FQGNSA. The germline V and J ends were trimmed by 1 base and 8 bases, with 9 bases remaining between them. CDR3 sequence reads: CASSLGGVDSPLHF. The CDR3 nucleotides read TGTGCCAGCAGCTTAGGTGGGGTGGATTCACCCCTCCACTTT.

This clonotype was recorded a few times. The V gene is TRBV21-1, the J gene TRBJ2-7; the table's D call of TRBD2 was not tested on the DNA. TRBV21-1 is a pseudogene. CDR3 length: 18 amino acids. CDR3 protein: CASSKSSASGGYSYEQYF. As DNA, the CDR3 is TGTGCCAGCAGCAAATCTTCGGCTAGCGGGGGGTATTCCTACGAGCAGTACTTC.

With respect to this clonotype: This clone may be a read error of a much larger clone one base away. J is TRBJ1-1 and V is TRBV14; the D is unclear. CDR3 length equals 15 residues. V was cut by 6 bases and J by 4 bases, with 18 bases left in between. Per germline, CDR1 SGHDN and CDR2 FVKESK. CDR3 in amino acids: CASRLRGPPGTEAFF. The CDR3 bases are TGTGCCAGCAGACTCAGAGGACCCCCAGGCACTGAAGCTTTCTTT.

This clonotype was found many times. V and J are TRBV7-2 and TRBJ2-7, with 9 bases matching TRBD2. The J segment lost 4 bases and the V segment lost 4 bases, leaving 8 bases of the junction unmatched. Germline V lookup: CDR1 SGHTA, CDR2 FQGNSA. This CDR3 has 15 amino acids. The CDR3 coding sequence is TGTGCCAGCAGCTCCGGCAGTAGCGGGAGTTACGAGCAGTACTTC. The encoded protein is CASSSGSSGSYEQYF.

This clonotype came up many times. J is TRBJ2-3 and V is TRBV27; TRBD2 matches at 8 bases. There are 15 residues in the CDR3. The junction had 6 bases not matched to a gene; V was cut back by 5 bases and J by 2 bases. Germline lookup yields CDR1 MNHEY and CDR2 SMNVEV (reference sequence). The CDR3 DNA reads TGTGCCAGCAGTCTGTATAGCGGGACCACAGATACGCAGTATTTT. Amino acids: CASSLYSGTTDTQYF.

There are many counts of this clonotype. Written as DNA, the CDR3 is TGTGCCAGCAGCTTAGAAGGGGATACGCAGTATTTT. Its protein product is CASSLEGDTQYF. V usage is TRBV7-9 and J usage is TRBJ2-3; unclear D gene. CDR1 is SEHNR and CDR2 is FQNEAQ in the germline V gene (reference sequence). The CDR3 totals 12 residues. Trimming stripped 1 base from V and 6 bases from J, with 5 bases between. Full variable domain (missing parts from reference TRBV7-9 and TRBJ2-3): DTGVSQNPRHKITKRGQNVTFRCDPISEHNRLYWYRQTLGQGPEFLTYFQNEAQLEKSRLLSDRFSAERPKGSFSTLEIQRTEQGDSAMYLCASSLEGDTQYFGPGTRLTVL.

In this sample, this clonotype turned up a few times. The CDR3 DNA sequence: TGTGCCAGCAGCTCTCAGCGGGGGGCCGCTGGCACAGATACGCAGTATTTT. This codes for CASSSQRGAAGTDTQYF. The J gene is TRBJ2-3, the V gene TRBV5-4; 9 bases are a match to TRBD2. V lost 3 bases to trimming and J lost 1 base; unmatched junction nucleotides: 9. The length of the CDR3 is 17 residues. Germline CDR1 reads SGHNT; CDR2 reads YYREEE (reference sequence).

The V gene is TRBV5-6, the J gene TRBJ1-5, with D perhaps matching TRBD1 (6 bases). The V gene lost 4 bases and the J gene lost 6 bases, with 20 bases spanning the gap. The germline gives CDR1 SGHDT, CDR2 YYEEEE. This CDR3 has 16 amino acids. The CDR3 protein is CASSRAGAGEGQPQHF. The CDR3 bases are TGTGCCAGCAGCCGGGCGGGGGCAGGGGAGGGTCAGCCCCAGCATTTT.

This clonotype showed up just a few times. The CDR3 region has the DNA TGTGCCAGCACTCGAATCGGACAGACCACTGAAGCTTTCTTT. It specifies CASTRIGQTTEAFF. This rearrangement joins TRBV12-3 or TRBV12-4 to TRBJ1-1, with a tentative D call TRBD1 (6 bases). CDR3 length: 14 amino acids. V was cut by 7 bases and J by 4 bases, with 16 bases left in between.

The CDR3 here is CASSSRDRAEAFF. The DNA for the CDR3 is TGTGCCAGCAGTTCCCGGGACAGGGCTGAAGCTTTCTTT. The chain recombines TRBV27 with TRBJ1-1; 9 bases align to TRBD1. V gave up 4 bases and J gave up 6 bases; unmatched junction bases: 3. The CDR3 totals 13 residues. Germline-derived CDR1 and CDR2 are MNHEY and SMNVEV (reference sequence).

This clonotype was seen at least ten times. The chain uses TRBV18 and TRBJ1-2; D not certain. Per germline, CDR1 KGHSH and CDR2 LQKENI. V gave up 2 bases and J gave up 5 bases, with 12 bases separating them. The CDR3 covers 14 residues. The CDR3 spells CASSPGTENYGYTF. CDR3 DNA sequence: TGTGCCAGCTCACCAGGAACTGAGAATTATGGCTACACCTTC.

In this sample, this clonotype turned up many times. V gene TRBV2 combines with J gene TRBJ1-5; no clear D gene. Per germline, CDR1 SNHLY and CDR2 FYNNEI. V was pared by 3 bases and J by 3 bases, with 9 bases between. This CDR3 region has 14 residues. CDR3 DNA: TGTGCCAGCAGTGAGAGCACATTCAATCAGCCCCAGCATTTT. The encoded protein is CASSESTFNQPQHF.

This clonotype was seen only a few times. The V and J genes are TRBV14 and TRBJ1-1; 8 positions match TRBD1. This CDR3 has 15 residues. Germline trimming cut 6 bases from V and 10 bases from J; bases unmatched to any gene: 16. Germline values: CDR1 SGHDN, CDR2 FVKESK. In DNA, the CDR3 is TGTGCCAGCAGTCGACCCGGACAGGGCCGACTTGGAGCTTTCTTT. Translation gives CASSRPGQGRLGAFF.

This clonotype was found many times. The CDR3 nucleotides are TGTGCCAGCAGCTTGGTTCCCAACAGGGAGGGGGAGCTGTTTTTT. The encoded protein is CASSLVPNREGELFF. The J gene is TRBJ2-2, the V gene TRBV5-4; D possibly corresponds to TRBD1 (6 bases). CDR1 is SGHNT and CDR2 is YYREEE in the germline V gene (reference sequence). Trimming shortened V by 0 bases and J by 8 bases, and 14 bases separated the two germline ends. The CDR3 has 15 residues.

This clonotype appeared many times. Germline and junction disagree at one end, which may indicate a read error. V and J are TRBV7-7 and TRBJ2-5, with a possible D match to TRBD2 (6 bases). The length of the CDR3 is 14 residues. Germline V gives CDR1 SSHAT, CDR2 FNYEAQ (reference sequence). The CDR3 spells CASSSASAQETQYF. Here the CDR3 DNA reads TGTGCTAGCAGCTCGGCTAGCGCCCAAGAGACCCAGTACTTC.